The clone carrying this TCR beta chain has a handful of counts. This entry comes from a study of CD8+ T cells in alopecia areata. Between the trimmed V and J ends, which lost 6 bases and 4 bases, there was a span of 7 bases. Germline V lookup: CDR1 SNHLY, CDR2 FYNNEI. This CDR3 contains 11 residues. Extraction and reverse transcription of RNA yielded cDNA as the sequencing template. Assay: immunoSEQ multiplex PCR; the TCRdb copy retains only in-frame clones and omits some. The repertoire holds roughly 250,000 clones, with about two thirds as singletons. The chain joins TRBV2 to TRBJ2-7, with D tentatively TRBD1 (5 bases). This clonotype originated in a human donor with alopecia areata. The sample was CD4+ T cells sorted from blood, taken at week 0. The CDR3 reads CASRRQYEQYF. The CDR3 nucleotides are TGTGCCAGCAGGAGACAGTACGAGCAGTACTTC.